A single sample gave rise to the 16 T cell receptor beta chains below, sequenced in a study of cytomegalovirus exposure and HLA in healthy donors. Primers for the PCR totalled 60 Vbeta and 13 Jbeta. Some clones are missing from TCRdb's copy, which holds only in-frame ones; the method was immunoSEQ multiplex PCR. The table includes 80,000 or so clones, approximately 57% detected once. Input material: PBMCs. These receptors were collected from a man aged 25 to 45 in good health and CMV-seropositive.

This clone is medium-sized (0.01 to 0.1%) by share. The chain couples TRBV4-1 to TRBJ2-2; TRBD1 matches 7 bases. Per the germline V gene, CDR1 is MGHRA and CDR2 is YSYEKL. Germline trimming cut 5 bases from V and 9 bases from J; bases unmatched to any gene: 12. The CDR3 loop spans 15 amino acids. CDR3 nucleotide sequence: TGCGCCAGCAGCACACGAGTGGGGGACAGCCGGGAGCTGTTTTTT. It translates to CASSTRVGDSRELFF.

The V gene is TRBV5-1, the J gene TRBJ2-7; 10 bases line up with TRBD1. J was trimmed by 6 bases and V by 0 bases; bases with no gene match: 6. The CDR3 runs 15 residues. Looked up from germline, CDR1 is SGHRS and CDR2 is YFSETQ. For the CDR3, the DNA is TGCGCCAGCAGCTTGGCGGGGGACAGGGGTGGCGAGCAGTACTTC. It yields the protein CASSLAGDRGGEQYF. Based on the CDR3 plus reference TRBV5-1 and TRBJ2-7, the full variable domain is KAGVTQTPRYLIKTRGQQVTLSCSPISGHRSVSWYQQTPGQGLQFLFEYFSETQRNKGNFPGRFSGRQFSNSRSEMNVSTLELGDSALYLCASSLAGDRGGEQYFGPGTRLTVT.

This clone occurred once. The chain joins TRBV9 to TRBJ1-1; D is ambiguous. This CDR3 has 13 residues. Trimming took off 0 bases at V and 5 bases at J, with 8 bases between the two ends. Germline CDR1 SGDLS, CDR2 YYNGEE. CDR3: CASSVDIRTEAFF. CDR3 nucleotide sequence: TGTGCCAGCAGCGTAGATATCCGGACTGAAGCTTTCTTT.

The CDR3 DNA sequence: TGTGCCAGCAGCTTAGCTAGAAACAATGAGCAGTTCTTC. Its protein is CASSLARNNEQFF. The chain has TRBV7-6 and TRBJ2-1, with D hard to call. V lost 0 bases and J lost 5, with 5 bases in between. The CDR3 has 13 amino acids. CDR1 is SGHVS and CDR2 is FNYEAQ in the germline V gene. The full variable domain, completed using reference TRBV7-6 and TRBJ2-1, is GAGVSQSPRYKVTKRGQDVALRCDPISGHVSLYWYRQALGQGPEFLTYFNYEAQQDKSGLPNDRFSAERPEGSISTLTIQRTEQRDSAMYRCASSLARNNEQFFGPGTRLTVL.

This clone was counted only a few times. The chain is built from TRBV19 and TRBJ1-1; D may be TRBD1 (6 bases). The V gene's germline CDR1 is LNHDA and CDR2 SQIVND (reference sequence). The length of the CDR3 is 16 residues. Trimming cost V 6 bases and J 3 bases, with 20 bases left between them. The CDR3 reads CASSTGTSRRDTEAFF. In DNA form, the CDR3 reads TGTGCCAGTAGCACCGGGACAAGCCGTAGGGACACTGAAGCTTTCTTT. The full variable domain, completed using reference TRBV19 and TRBJ1-1, is DGGITQSPKYLFRKEGQNVTLSCEQNLNHDAMYWYRQDPGQGLRLIYYSQIVNDFQKGDIAEGYSVSREKKESFPLTVTSAQKNPTAFYLCASSTGTSRRDTEAFFGQGTRLTVV.

The rearrangement joins TRBV7-2 to TRBJ2-1, with D possibly TRBD2 on 7 matching bases. Germline V gene lookup returns CDR1 SGHTA and CDR2 FQGNSA. The CDR3 is 16 residues long. V was pared by 7 bases and J by 5 bases, with 21 bases between. The CDR3 DNA sequence: TGTGCCAGCACCAATCCGGGGGGCGCGGGTAACAATGAGCAGTTCTTC. Translated: CASTNPGGAGNNEQFF.

The rearrangement links TRBV7-9 to TRBJ2-6; D perhaps matches TRBD1 (5 bases). The CDR3 contains 14 residues. CDR1 is SEHNR and CDR2 is FQNEAQ in the germline V gene (reference sequence). The germline V and J ends were trimmed by 8 bases and 2 bases, with 10 bases remaining between them. CDR3 in amino acids: CASGIGAGANVLTF. CDR3 bases: TGTGCCAGCGGAATAGGGGCTGGGGCCAACGTCCTGACTTTC.

The chain joins TRBV5-1 to TRBJ1-4; 7 bases agree with TRBD1. The germline CDR1 and CDR2 sequences are SGHRS and YFSETQ. With V trimmed by 0 bases and J by 5 bases, 4 bases remained unmatched. The length of the CDR3 is 15 residues. The CDR3 nucleotides read TGCGCCAGCAGCTTGGCCGGGACAGCAAATGAAAAACTGTTTTTT. This gives the protein CASSLAGTANEKLFF.

The chain employs TRBV7-2 and TRBJ2-2; maybe TRBD2 (6 bases). The CDR3 is 15 residues long. Germline CDR1 reads SGHTA; CDR2 reads FQGNSA. V gave up 1 base and J gave up 5 bases, with 11 bases separating them. CDR3 amino acids: CASSLVLAITGELFF. CDR3 nucleotides: TGTGCCAGCAGCTTAGTTCTAGCGATAACCGGGGAGCTGTTTTTT.

The chain couples TRBV5-1 to TRBJ2-3; 8 bases map to TRBD1. The germline V gene encodes CDR1 SGHRS and CDR2 YFSETQ. Trimming cost V 10 bases and J 0 bases; bases outside gene matches: 4. This CDR3 spans 13 amino acids. CDR3 nucleotide sequence: TGCGCCTCCCGGACAGGGAGCACAGATACGCAGTATTTT. Translated: CASRTGSTDTQYF.

The chain has TRBV27 and TRBJ2-2; 8 bases map to TRBD1. This CDR3 has 16 residues. Losses at the gene ends were 6 bases for V and 2 bases for J; bases not matched to a gene: 8. From germline, CDR1 is MNHEY and CDR2 SMNVEV (reference sequence). As DNA, the CDR3 is TGTGCCAGCAGACCTCTGACAGGGGTAAACACCGGGGAGCTGTTTTTT. It translates to CASRPLTGVNTGELFF.

The rearrangement joins TRBV28 to TRBJ2-7, with D perhaps TRBD1 (6 bases). Trimming stripped 4 bases from V and 3 bases from J, with 13 bases between. CDR1 MDHEN and CDR2 SYDVKM come from the germline V gene. This CDR3 is built from 14 residues. The CDR3 DNA sequence: TGTGCCAGCAGTTCAGGGGCTTCCTTCTACGAGCAGTACTTC. It is translated as CASSSGASFYEQYF.

By proportion, this clone is medium-sized (0.01 to 0.1%). The chain is built from TRBV11-3 and TRBJ2-3; 7 nucleotides line up with TRBD1. Germline CDR1 reads SGHNT; CDR2 reads YENEEA. The J segment lost 8 bases and the V segment lost 1 base, leaving 12 bases of the junction unmatched. This CDR3 contains 16 residues. CDR3 nucleotide sequence: TGTGCCAGCAGCTTAGGAGGGGGCGAGATGATCGGTACGCAGTATTTT. Protein sequence: CASSLGGGEMIGTQYF.

V and J are TRBV4-1 and TRBJ2-1, with unresolved D. The CDR3 spans 15 residues. Trimming cost V 0 bases and J 10 bases, with 16 bases left between them. Germline CDR1 and CDR2: MGHRA and YSYEKL. CDR3 region: CASSQDPRRKEEQFF. CDR3 nucleotide sequence: TGCGCCAGCAGCCAAGATCCACGGCGAAAGGAGGAGCAGTTCTTC.

The V call is TRBV10-1, the J call TRBJ2-3; D call uncertain. The CDR3 loop spans 15 amino acids. V was cut by 3 bases and J by 0 bases, with 10 bases left in between. CDR1 and CDR2 from the germline V gene are WNHNN and SYGVQD (reference sequence). The CDR3 region has the DNA TGCGCCAGCAGTGATAACAGCTACAGCACAGATACGCAGTATTTT. Its translation is CASSDNSYSTDTQYF.

The chain combines TRBV28 with TRBJ2-5; TRBD1 is a possible D gene (5 bases). Trimming stripped 6 bases from V and 7 bases from J, with 21 bases between. This CDR3 region has 15 residues. The germline gives CDR1 MDHEN, CDR2 SYDVKM. The CDR3 sequence is CASSPAVDSSGTQYF. The CDR3 DNA reads TGTGCCAGCAGCCCCGCCGTCGACAGCTCGGGGACCCAGTACTTC.